This is a list of T cell receptor beta chains from one sample in a study of CD8+CD57+ T cells in acquired aplastic anemia. TCRdb itself ran the reads through MiXCR, one entry per CDR3 protein. Of approximately 130,000 distinct CDR3 sequences listed, approximately 40% are singletons. What was sequenced was sorted CD4+, CD8+, or CD8+CD57+ T cells (not recorded which) from PBMCs. The receptors here all came from a human donor with aplastic anemia. CDR3s include the opening cysteine and the closing phenylalanine or tryptophan. The D gene is left open where the match is weak. Only some rows state a clone size, as once, few, many or a class for expanded clones.

abundance,v_gene,j_gene,d_gene,CDR3nt,CDR3aa
few,TRBV10-2,TRBJ1-2,TRBD1,TGCGCCAGCAGGGGACAGAACAACTATGGTTACACCTTC,CASRGQNNYGYTF
.,TRBV2,TRBJ1-6,.,TGTGCCAGCAGCCAGACAGCAGGCAATTCACCCCTCCACTTT,CASSQTAGNSPLHF
many,TRBV2,TRBJ2-3,TRBD1,TGTGCCAGCAGAGAGGACAGGGCCTCCACAGATACGCAGTATTTT,CASREDRASTDTQYF
.,TRBV19,TRBJ2-3,.,TGTGCCAGTAGTGGCGGGGTAGTCACAGATACGCAGTATTTT,CASSGGVVTDTQYF
once,TRBV3-1,TRBJ1-1,.,TGTACCAGCAGCCTTACTCCAGGGATCGCTGAAGCTTTCTTT,CTSSLTPGIAEAFF
few,TRBV19,TRBJ1-1,TRBD1,TGTGCCAGTAGTATTCCGGGACAGGGTAACACTGAAGCTTTCTTT,CASSIPGQGNTEAFF
many,TRBV9,TRBJ2-3,.,TGTGCCAGCAGCGGGGGCTTAGAGGATACGCAGTATTTT,CASSGGLEDTQYF
many,TRBV2,TRBJ2-7,.,TGTGCCAGCAGTGGGGCAGGGTACGGGTACTTC,CASSGAGYGYF
.,TRBV7-8,TRBJ2-7,.,TGTGCCAGCAGCGCCGGGGATCTCGTAGGGGACGAGCAGTACTTC,CASSAGDLVGDEQYF
many,TRBV20-1,TRBJ1-2,.,TGCAGTGCTAGTTCCCTTAGGACCACAGGGTCCGGCTATGGCTACACCTTC,CSASSLRTTGSGYGYTF
many,TRBV12-3/TRBV12-4,TRBJ2-3,.,TGTGCCAGCAGTTTAGATTCCGGGCCAAGTACAGATACGCAGTATTTT,CASSLDSGPSTDTQYF
many,TRBV6-2/TRBV6-3,TRBJ2-7,.,TGTGCCGTACGCCGAGACTGGCGGGACGAGCAGTACTTC,CAVRRDWRDEQYF
many,TRBV5-1,TRBJ2-2,.,TGCGCCAGCAACAGACAGACGAACACCGGGGAGCTGTTTTTT,CASNRQTNTGELFF
.,TRBV28,TRBJ1-1,.,TGTGCCAGCAGTACTCCCGGGGGGTCGAACGCTGAAGCTTTCTTT,CASSTPGGSNAEAFF
.,TRBV9,TRBJ1-2,.,TGTGCCAGCAGCTCGGGCTATGGCTACACCTTC,CASSSGYGYTF
many,TRBV6-4,TRBJ1-5,.,TGTGCCAGCAGTGACTACTTAGGAGGGCCCCAGCATTTT,CASSDYLGGPQHF
many,TRBV10-1,TRBJ2-3,.,TGCGCCAGCAGTGCAAAGTTAACTAGCACAGATACGCAGTATTTT,CASSAKLTSTDTQYF
many,TRBV24-1,TRBJ2-3,.,TGTGCCACCAGTGATTTTGGGACATCCAGCACAGATACGCAGTATTTT,CATSDFGTSSTDTQYF
.,TRBV7-2,TRBJ2-3,.,TGTGCCAGTCGTGCCCAGGCGGGAGATACGCAGTATTTT,CASRAQAGDTQYF
many,TRBV12-3/TRBV12-4,TRBJ2-4,TRBD1,TGTGCCAGCAGAGACAGGGGGGACAAAAACATTCAGTACTTC,CASRDRGDKNIQYF
many,TRBV29-1,TRBJ1-2,TRBD1,TGCAGCGTTGAAGATGGACAGGGGAGGGGTGTCTGCACCTTC,CSVEDGQGRGVCTF
.,TRBV10-3,TRBJ1-2,.,TGTGCCTCCGGAAGGGGGGGGCATGGCTACACCTTC,CASGRGGHGYTF
.,TRBV18,TRBJ2-3,TRBD1,TGTGCCAGCTCACCACGGCCAGGGGGTACAGGTACGCAGTATTTT,CASSPRPGGTGTQYF
medium-sized,TRBV24-1,TRBJ2-3,TRBD2,TGTGCCACCAGTGATGTAGCGGGGGGGACGGATACGCAGTATTTT,CATSDVAGGTDTQYF
many,TRBV20-1,TRBJ1-1,TRBD1,TGCAGTGCTAGAGATCATGGGACAGTGAACACTGAAGCTTTCTTT,CSARDHGTVNTEAFF
.,TRBV24-1,TRBJ1-6,.,TGTGCCACCAGTGATTCCCTCCACTTT,CATSDSLHF
many,TRBV5-1,TRBJ2-2,TRBD1,TGCGCCAGCAGCTTCCGGACAGGGACGGACGGGGAGCTGTTTTTT,CASSFRTGTDGELFF
.,TRBV15,TRBJ1-1,.,TGTGCCACCTCCGGCAGAGAAAAGAGGGGGTCACAAGCTTTCTTT,CATSGREKRGSQAFF
few,TRBV5-4,TRBJ1-1,.,TGTGCCAGCAGCTTGGAGGGGCCCAACACTGAAGCTTTCTTT,CASSLEGPNTEAFF
.,TRBV6-1,TRBJ1-2,.,TGTGCCAGCACCCCGGGCCCATCTAACTATGGCTACACCTTC,CASTPGPSNYGYTF
many,TRBV5-1,TRBJ1-2,TRBD1,TGCGCCAGCAGTTATCTTGGACAGGGACGAAGTAATGGCTACACCTTC,CASSYLGQGRSNGYTF
.,TRBV19,TRBJ2-3,TRBD1,TGTGCCAGTAGCCCCACAGGGGAAGGTACGCAGTATTTT,CASSPTGEGTQYF
once,TRBV7-2,TRBJ2-3,TRBD2,TGTACCAGCAGTTCTAGCGGGGTCAGCACAGATACGCAGTATTTT,CTSSSSGVSTDTQYF
many,TRBV6-5,TRBJ1-2,TRBD1,TGTGCCAGCAGTTACCAGGGACAGCGTTTCTATGGCTACACCTTC,CASSYQGQRFYGYTF
many,TRBV19,TRBJ2-5,TRBD1,TGTGCCAGCGCGACAGGGCAGACCCAGTACTTC,CASATGQTQYF
few,TRBV6-1,TRBJ1-3,TRBD1,TGTGCCAGCAGAAGACAGGGGAAAGGAAACACCATATATTTT,CASRRQGKGNTIYF
few,TRBV11-2,TRBJ2-3,TRBD2,TGTGCCAGCAGTCAAACTAGCGGGGCATCAGATACGCAGTATTTT,CASSQTSGASDTQYF
.,TRBV20-1,TRBJ2-1,.,TGCAGTGCCAGCAGGAGGGACCCCAGGGGGAATGAGCAGTTCTTC,CSASRRDPRGNEQFF
many,TRBV5-1,TRBJ1-1,.,TGCGCCAGCAGCTTGGGATTTGCCACTGAAGCTTTCTTT,CASSLGFATEAFF
few,TRBV6-1,TRBJ1-4,.,TGTGCCAGCAGTGCCCCGGGAGTAAAATTGCTGGGGAAACTGTTTTTT,CASSAPGVKLLGKLFF
many,TRBV29-1,TRBJ2-3,TRBD1,TGCAGCGTTGAAGTGGGGACAGGGGGCACAGATACGCAGTATTTT,CSVEVGTGGTDTQYF
many,TRBV28,TRBJ2-7,TRBD1,TGTGCCAGCAGTTTACTGGGACAGATCTACGAGCAGTACTTC,CASSLLGQIYEQYF
many,TRBV5-1,TRBJ2-5,.,TGCGCCAGCAGCCGACCGGGAGAGACCCAGTACTTC,CASSRPGETQYF
.,TRBV7-9,TRBJ1-5,.,TGTGCCAGCAGCTTAGGGGTTCAGCCCCAGCATTTT,CASSLGVQPQHF
many,TRBV19,TRBJ2-3,.,TGTGCCAGTAGTATAGATCGAGGTAGCGGCTTCACAGATACGCAGTATTTT,CASSIDRGSGFTDTQYF
once,TRBV2,TRBJ2-1,TRBD2,TGTGCCAGCATAGCGGGAGAAGCCTACAATGAGCAGTTCTTC,CASIAGEAYNEQFF
many,TRBV11-2,TRBJ1-6,TRBD1,TGTGCCAGCAGCTCCGGGACAGGAGTCTCACCCCTCCACTTT,CASSSGTGVSPLHF
many,TRBV5-1,TRBJ1-1,TRBD1,TGCGCCAGCAGCTGGGACAGGGGGGACACTGAAGCTTTCTTT,CASSWDRGDTEAFF
.,TRBV4-3,TRBJ2-1,TRBD1,TGCGCCAGCAGCCAAGATCGTCAGGGGGCTTTAGGCAATGAGCAGTTCTTC,CASSQDRQGALGNEQFF
.,TRBV2,TRBJ1-2,.,TGTGCCAGCGGAACAGGGGGCTACACCTTC,CASGTGGYTF
many,TRBV11-2,TRBJ1-2,.,TGTGCCAGCACCCCACAGCTTACTACTAACTATGGCTACACCTTC,CASTPQLTTNYGYTF
.,TRBV7-6,TRBJ2-7,TRBD1,TGTGTCCAACAGGGGGAGCAGTACTTC,CVQQGEQYF
.,TRBV11-3,TRBJ1-5,.,TGTGCCAGCAGCCCTCAGACGGGGGGCAATCAGCCCCAGCATTTT,CASSPQTGGNQPQHF
.,TRBV5-4,TRBJ2-1,.,TGTGCCAGCAGCTTGGGTGGCGGGGGCCACAATGAGCAGTTCTTC,CASSLGGGGHNEQFF
many,TRBV19,TRBJ2-7,.,TGTGCCAGTAGCGACCAGGGGACATTAGGAAACGAGCAGTACTTC,CASSDQGTLGNEQYF
once,TRBV10-1,TRBJ2-7,.,TGCGCCAGCAGTGAGTCAGTTGCCTACGAGCAGTACTTC,CASSESVAYEQYF
many,TRBV7-2,TRBJ1-6,.,TGTGCCAGCACCCTTAAAGTAAGGAATTCACCCCTCCACTTT,CASTLKVRNSPLHF